These 5 T cell receptor beta chains were sequenced from one sample in a study of T cells after yellow fever vaccination. TCRdb itself ran the 5' RACE reads through MiXCR, one entry per CDR3 protein. The sample carries hundreds of thousands of distinct CDR3 sequences, about 12% recorded once. This specimen consisted of PBMCs, obtained on the day of the yellow fever booster vaccination. These receptors originate from a man younger than 40 who received the YFV17D yellow fever vaccine.

The chain has TRBV9 and TRBJ2-3; the D gene is possibly TRBD1 (6 bases). The CDR3 is 13 residues long. Germline loops: CDR1 SGDLS, CDR2 YYNGEE. Trimming stripped 0 bases from V and 9 bases from J, with 11 bases between. CDR3 loop: CASSVGDRLTQYF. DNA for the CDR3: TGTGCCAGCAGCGTAGGAGACAGGTTGACGCAGTATTTT. Full variable domain (rest looked up from reference TRBV9 and TRBJ2-3): DSGVTQTPKHLITATGQRVTLRCSPRSGDLSVYWYQQSLDQGLQFLIQYYNGEERAKGNILERFSAQQFPDLHSELNLSSLELGDSALYFCASSVGDRLTQYFGPGTRLTVL.

This clonotype has just a few counts. CDR3 residues: CASRPGQVYEQYF. The CDR3 nucleotides are TGCGCCAGCAGACCCGGACAGGTCTACGAGCAGTACTTC. The chain recombines TRBV5-1 with TRBJ2-7, with 7 nucleotides matching TRBD1. CDR1 SGHRS and CDR2 YFSETQ come from the germline V gene. Trimming at V came to 5 bases and at J to 3 bases, leaving 5 bases not matched to a gene. The CDR3 totals 13 residues.

This chain uses TRBV6-1 with TRBJ2-2; 7 bases fit TRBD2. Trimming removed 6 bases from V and 0 bases from J; junction bases left unmatched: 7. From germline, CDR1 is MNHNS and CDR2 SASEGT. This CDR3 spans 16 amino acids. The CDR3 is CASRPTSAPNTGELFF. In DNA form, the CDR3 reads TGTGCCAGCAGGCCAACTAGCGCTCCGAACACCGGGGAGCTGTTTTTT.

This clonotype was picked up a small number of times. The chain links TRBV11-2 to TRBJ2-5; 14 nucleotides match TRBD2. The germline V gene encodes CDR1 SGHAT and CDR2 FQNNGV. The J segment lost 5 bases and the V segment lost 5 bases, leaving 10 bases of the junction unmatched. The CDR3 covers 17 residues. CDR3 DNA: TGTGCCAGCAGCATCGCCTCGGGACTAGCGGGAGTTGAGACCCAGTACTTC. This translates into CASSIASGLAGVETQYF.

V and J are TRBV14 and TRBJ2-5; 12 positions match TRBD2. CDR1 is SGHDN, CDR2 FVKESK, per germline. CDR3 size: 18 residues. The junction had 11 bases not matched to a gene; V was cut back by 2 bases and J by 4 bases. The CDR3 coding sequence is TGTGCCAGCAGCCAAAATCCACGACTAGCGGGAGTGACAGAGACCCAGTACTTC. Translated: CASSQNPRLAGVTETQYF.